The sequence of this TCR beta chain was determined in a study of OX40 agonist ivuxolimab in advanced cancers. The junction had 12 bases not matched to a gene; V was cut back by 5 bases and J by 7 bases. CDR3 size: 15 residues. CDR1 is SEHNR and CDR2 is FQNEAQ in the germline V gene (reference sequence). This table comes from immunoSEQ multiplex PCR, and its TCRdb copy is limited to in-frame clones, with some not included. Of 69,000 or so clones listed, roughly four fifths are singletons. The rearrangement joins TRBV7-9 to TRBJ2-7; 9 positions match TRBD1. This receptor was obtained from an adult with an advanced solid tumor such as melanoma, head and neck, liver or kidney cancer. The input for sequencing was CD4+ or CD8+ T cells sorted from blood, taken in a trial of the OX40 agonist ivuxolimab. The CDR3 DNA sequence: TGTGCCAGCAGCCCCCCCGGGACAGGGCTGGGAGAGCAGTACTTC. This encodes CASSPPGTGLGEQYF. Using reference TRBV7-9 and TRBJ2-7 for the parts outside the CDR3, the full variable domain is DTGVSQNPRHKITKRGQNVTFRCDPISEHNRLYWYRQTLGQGPEFLTYFQNEAQLEKSRLLSDRFSAERPKGSFSTLEIQRTEQGDSAMYLCASSPPGTGLGEQYFGPGTRLTVT.